This T cell receptor beta chain was recovered during a study of OX40 agonist ivuxolimab in advanced cancers. Across the study: Patients in the trial were receiving intravenous ivuxolimab every 2 weeks, at doses of 0.01 to 10 mg/kg. Study-wide results and caveats: CD4+ and CD8+ T cells in blood underwent clonal expansion by week 6 at 0.1 to 3.0 mg/kg. Researchers did not determine the expanded peripheral T cells' antigen specificity.

Only a few counts were recorded for this clone. The antigen remains unidentified. Relative to the germline gene, one junction end is altered; a read error may explain this. The CDR3 runs to 16 residues. CDR1 is SEHNR, CDR2 FQNEAQ, per germline (reference sequence). TCRdb's copy holds only in-frame clones and misses some; the assay was immunoSEQ multiplex PCR. The data contain about 54,000 clones, approximately 84% of them singletons. This clonotype was obtained from an adult with an advanced solid tumor such as melanoma, head and neck, liver or kidney cancer. This chain joins TRBV7-9 and TRBJ1-3; no reliable D call. This specimen was CD4+ or CD8+ T cells sorted from blood, taken in a trial of the OX40 agonist ivuxolimab. The CDR3 protein is CASSIAVSSSGNTIYF. CDR3 DNA: TGTGCCAGCAGCATAGCGGTCTCTTCCTCTGGAAACACCATATATTTT.